The clone carrying this T cell receptor (beta chain) was seen ten or more times. What it recognizes is unknown. These data are taken from a study of T cells in Graves' hyperthyroidism and ophthalmopathy. Study observations and caveats: The blood repertoire included most of the expanded thyroid clonotypes above 0.001. Ophthalmopathy cases were set apart from stable hyperthyroidism by a 13 V-J model.

This CDR3 spans 17 amino acids. The germline CDR1 and CDR2 sequences are SGHVS and FNYEAQ. V shed 0 bases, J shed 3 bases, and the junction held 5 bases outside the gene matches. The CDR3 regions of TCR beta were amplified from RNA transcripts. The HTBI primer set served for first-round RT-PCR of the TCR CDR3. TCRdb called the multiplex PCR reads again in MiXCR, with one record for every CDR3 protein. The table lists roughly 500,000 distinct CDR3 sequences, roughly 50% of them singletons. The receptor comes from an adult woman with Graves' disease, either hyperthyroidism or ophthalmopathy (not recorded which). The sample consisted of peripheral blood or thyroid tissue (not recorded which). This sequence joins TRBV7-6 and TRBJ2-2, with 9 bases aligning to TRBD1. Here the CDR3 DNA reads TGTGCCAGCAGCTTAGCTCGGGGACAGGGTGACACCGGGGAGCTGTTTTTT. It encodes CASSLARGQGDTGELFF.